Listed below are T cell receptor beta chains from one sample, sequenced in a study of early T cells in non-severe SARS-CoV-2 infection. One entry per CDR3 protein, called by TCRdb with MiXCR from the 5' RACE reads. The sample includes around 64,000 distinct CDR3 sequences, 10% to 12% seen only once; the top ten take under 7%. Sequencing was performed on whole blood, taken at baseline. The receptor source for this set is an adult who was a healthcare worker with PCR-confirmed SARS-CoV-2 infection or an uninfected control (not recorded which). The CDR3 runs from the conserved cysteine through the conserved F or W. A D gene is named only where the DNA matches it firmly. Expanded clones get a size class; other rows say once, few or many, or leave the size out.

CDR3 DNA: TGTGCCAGCAGTTACGGTCAGCGGGAGGGGTACGAGCAGTACTTC; CDR3 protein: CASSYGQREGYEQYF; D gene: TRBD2; J gene: TRBJ2-7; CDR3 length: 15; clone size: NA; V gene: TRBV6-2/TRBV6-3
CDR3 DNA: TGTGCCAGCAGCCGGAAGGACAGGGCTCGACAAGAGACCCAGTACTTC; CDR3 protein: CASSRKDRARQETQYF; D gene: TRBD1; J gene: TRBJ2-5; CDR3 length: 16; clone size: few; V gene: TRBV7-6
CDR3 DNA: TGTGCCAGCAGTTTAGCCGGGACAGGGAGAGGAGATACGCAGTATTTT; CDR3 protein: CASSLAGTGRGDTQYF; D gene: TRBD1; J gene: TRBJ2-3; CDR3 length: 16; clone size: many; V gene: TRBV12-3/TRBV12-4
CDR3 DNA: TGTGCCAGCAGCCCGACTAGCGGGGGTGGGGAGCTGTTTTTT; CDR3 protein: CASSPTSGGGELFF; D gene: TRBD2; J gene: TRBJ2-2; CDR3 length: 14; clone size: NA; V gene: TRBV7-3
CDR3 DNA: TGTGCCAGCTCACCGACAGCCGGCGGCACGAGTGTAGATACGCAGTATTTT; CDR3 protein: CASSPTAGGTSVDTQYF; D gene: NA; J gene: TRBJ2-3; CDR3 length: 17; clone size: many; V gene: TRBV18
CDR3 DNA: TGTGCCAGCGAGACTAGCGGGAGCTCCTACAATGAGCAGTTCTTC; CDR3 protein: CASETSGSSYNEQFF; D gene: TRBD2; J gene: TRBJ2-1; CDR3 length: 15; clone size: NA; V gene: TRBV9
CDR3 DNA: TGCGCCAGCAGTGGGCTAGGACAGGAGAACACCGGGGAGCTGTTTTTT; CDR3 protein: CASSGLGQENTGELFF; D gene: TRBD1; J gene: TRBJ2-2; CDR3 length: 16; clone size: NA; V gene: TRBV10-1
CDR3 DNA: TGTGCCAGCAGCTTTGGGGTTTCACCCCTCCACTTT; CDR3 protein: CASSFGVSPLHF; D gene: NA; J gene: TRBJ1-6; CDR3 length: 12; clone size: NA; V gene: TRBV7-8
CDR3 DNA: TGCGCCAGCAGCATTGCGCGGACGGGGAACCAGGGGCAAGAGACCCAGTACTTC; CDR3 protein: CASSIARTGNQGQETQYF; D gene: NA; J gene: TRBJ2-5; CDR3 length: 18; clone size: NA; V gene: TRBV5-1
CDR3 DNA: TGCAGTGCTACCCTTTACAATGAGCAGTTCTTC; CDR3 protein: CSATLYNEQFF; D gene: NA; J gene: TRBJ2-1; CDR3 length: 11; clone size: NA; V gene: TRBV20-1
CDR3 DNA: TGTGCCATCAGTGAGAGTCCGGGACCGTCGGGAGAGACCCAGTACTTC; CDR3 protein: CAISESPGPSGETQYF; D gene: NA; J gene: TRBJ2-5; CDR3 length: 16; clone size: many; V gene: TRBV10-3
CDR3 DNA: TGTGCCAGCAGCCCTACCAGCGGGACTAGAATCTTC; CDR3 protein: CASSPTSGTRIF; D gene: TRBD2; J gene: TRBJ2-4; CDR3 length: 12; clone size: few; V gene: TRBV11-2
CDR3 DNA: TGCAGTGGGTCCCCGGACACTAGCAATCAGCCCCAGCATTTT; CDR3 protein: CSGSPDTSNQPQHF; D gene: NA; J gene: TRBJ1-5; CDR3 length: 14; clone size: medium-sized; V gene: TRBV20-1
CDR3 DNA: TGTGCCAGCAGCGCGGACTTTTACAATGAGCAGTTCTTC; CDR3 protein: CASSADFYNEQFF; D gene: NA; J gene: TRBJ2-1; CDR3 length: 13; clone size: few; V gene: TRBV7-3
CDR3 DNA: TGTGCCAGCAGCTTAGCGCAGGGTTTCGCCAACGTCCTGACTTTC; CDR3 protein: CASSLAQGFANVLTF; D gene: NA; J gene: TRBJ2-6; CDR3 length: 15; clone size: many; V gene: TRBV11-2
CDR3 DNA: TGTGCCAGCAGCTTCGTAGGGGTCCAGGATAGCAATCAGCCCCAGCATTTT; CDR3 protein: CASSFVGVQDSNQPQHF; D gene: NA; J gene: TRBJ1-5; CDR3 length: 17; clone size: many; V gene: TRBV7-7
CDR3 DNA: TGCAGTGCTAGAGCGCAGACCTATGGCTACACCTTC; CDR3 protein: CSARAQTYGYTF; D gene: NA; J gene: TRBJ1-2; CDR3 length: 12; clone size: few; V gene: TRBV20-1
CDR3 DNA: TGTGCCAGCAGTTTAAGGGGGGCTGTCGACGAGCAGTACTTC; CDR3 protein: CASSLRGAVDEQYF; D gene: NA; J gene: TRBJ2-7; CDR3 length: 14; clone size: NA; V gene: TRBV12-3/TRBV12-4
CDR3 DNA: TGTGCCAGCAGCCCCAAGAACACCATATATTTT; CDR3 protein: CASSPKNTIYF; D gene: NA; J gene: TRBJ1-3; CDR3 length: 11; clone size: NA; V gene: TRBV28
CDR3 DNA: TGTGCCAGCAGTGAAAGCCAGGGAGTGGGCGAGCAGTACTTC; CDR3 protein: CASSESQGVGEQYF; D gene: NA; J gene: TRBJ2-7; CDR3 length: 14; clone size: NA; V gene: TRBV6-1
CDR3 DNA: TGCAGCGTTGTGCGGGGGGCCCAGTTCTTC; CDR3 protein: CSVVRGAQFF; D gene: TRBD2; J gene: TRBJ2-1; CDR3 length: 10; clone size: many; V gene: TRBV29-1
CDR3 DNA: TGTGCCAGCAATCCGGGACAGGGGACGGACGAGCAGTACTTC; CDR3 protein: CASNPGQGTDEQYF; D gene: TRBD1; J gene: TRBJ2-7; CDR3 length: 14; clone size: NA; V gene: TRBV7-9
CDR3 DNA: TGCGCCAGCAGCTCGACTACTAGCACAGATACGCAGTATTTT; CDR3 protein: CASSSTTSTDTQYF; D gene: NA; J gene: TRBJ2-3; CDR3 length: 14; clone size: many; V gene: TRBV5-1
CDR3 DNA: TGCGCCAGCAGCTTGGCCGGCACCAACTATGGCTACACCTTC; CDR3 protein: CASSLAGTNYGYTF; D gene: NA; J gene: TRBJ1-2; CDR3 length: 14; clone size: few; V gene: TRBV5-1
CDR3 DNA: TGCAGTGCTGGCCCCGGGACAGCGAACACCGGGGAGCTGTTTTTT; CDR3 protein: CSAGPGTANTGELFF; D gene: TRBD1; J gene: TRBJ2-2; CDR3 length: 15; clone size: NA; V gene: TRBV20-1
CDR3 DNA: TGTGCCAGCAGCACCCGGGGGGCCAGTGGAGAGACCCAGTACTTC; CDR3 protein: CASSTRGASGETQYF; D gene: NA; J gene: TRBJ2-5; CDR3 length: 15; clone size: NA; V gene: TRBV9
CDR3 DNA: TGTGCCAGTAGCACGGACAGGGAGGGCTATGGCTACACCTTC; CDR3 protein: CASSTDREGYGYTF; D gene: TRBD1; J gene: TRBJ1-2; CDR3 length: 14; clone size: NA; V gene: TRBV19
CDR3 DNA: TGTGCCAGCCCACCTTCTAGCGGGACTTTATACGAGCAGTACTTC; CDR3 protein: CASPPSSGTLYEQYF; D gene: TRBD2; J gene: TRBJ2-7; CDR3 length: 15; clone size: NA; V gene: TRBV18
CDR3 DNA: TGTGCCAGCAGCTTAACACAGCTAGCGACAGATACGCAGTATTTT; CDR3 protein: CASSLTQLATDTQYF; D gene: NA; J gene: TRBJ2-3; CDR3 length: 15; clone size: few; V gene: TRBV7-9
CDR3 DNA: TGTGCCAGTAGTATAGAGGGACAGGGCAACAATGAGCAGTTCTTC; CDR3 protein: CASSIEGQGNNEQFF; D gene: TRBD1; J gene: TRBJ2-1; CDR3 length: 15; clone size: NA; V gene: TRBV19
CDR3 DNA: TGTGCCAGCAGTCCCTCTTTTTACGAGCAGTACTTC; CDR3 protein: CASSPSFYEQYF; D gene: NA; J gene: TRBJ2-7; CDR3 length: 12; clone size: NA; V gene: TRBV28